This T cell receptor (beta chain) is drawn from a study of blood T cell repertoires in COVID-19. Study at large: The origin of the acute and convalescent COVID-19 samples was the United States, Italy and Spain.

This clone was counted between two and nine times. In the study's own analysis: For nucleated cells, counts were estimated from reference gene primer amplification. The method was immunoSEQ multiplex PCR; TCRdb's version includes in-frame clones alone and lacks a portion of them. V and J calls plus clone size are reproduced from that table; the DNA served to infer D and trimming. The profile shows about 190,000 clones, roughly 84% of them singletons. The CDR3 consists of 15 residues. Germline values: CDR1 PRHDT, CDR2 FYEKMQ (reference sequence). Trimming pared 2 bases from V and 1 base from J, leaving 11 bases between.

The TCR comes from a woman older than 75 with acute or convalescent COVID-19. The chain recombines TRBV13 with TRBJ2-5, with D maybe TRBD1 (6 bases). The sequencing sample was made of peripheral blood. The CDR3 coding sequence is TGTGCCAGCAGCTTATCTCAGGGGCTCCAAGAGACCCAGTACTTC. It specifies CASSLSQGLQETQYF.